Given below is one T cell receptor (beta chain) in context. Its antigen remains unknown. This entry comes from a study of a mutant IDH1 vaccine in newly diagnosed glioma. For the study at large: The therapy given earlier, which was standard therapy, consisted of radiotherapy, temozolomide, or both, and most of the patients received both. Findings and limits, study-wide: Immune responses induced by the vaccine were seen in 93.3% of patients, spanning multiple MHC alleles.

As to time point: week 35, safety follow-up. One vaccine dose held 300 ug of mutant IDH1 20-mer peptide and came with topical imiquimod. The vaccination schedule gave patients eight doses in weeks 1, 3, 5, 7, 11, 15, 19 and 23. Profiling relied on immunoSEQ multiplex PCR, and the TCRdb table lists in-frame clones only, not all of them. The table includes about 66,000 clones, 74% detected once. The V gene end was trimmed by 0 bases and the J gene end by 4 bases; junction bases not matched to a gene: 5. Germline V gene lookup returns CDR1 GTSNPN and CDR2 SVGIG (reference sequence). The CDR3 covers 15 residues.

The rearrangement joins TRBV30 to TRBJ2-3; 9 nucleotides agree with TRBD2. This TCR was sampled from a man aged 45-65 years with glioma. The sequencing used PBMCs, collected from a glioma patient whose treatment included an IDH1 peptide vaccine. CDR3 protein: CAWSVRGGGADTQYF. The CDR3 coding sequence is TGTGCCTGGAGTGTACGAGGCGGGGGGGCAGATACGCAGTATTTT.